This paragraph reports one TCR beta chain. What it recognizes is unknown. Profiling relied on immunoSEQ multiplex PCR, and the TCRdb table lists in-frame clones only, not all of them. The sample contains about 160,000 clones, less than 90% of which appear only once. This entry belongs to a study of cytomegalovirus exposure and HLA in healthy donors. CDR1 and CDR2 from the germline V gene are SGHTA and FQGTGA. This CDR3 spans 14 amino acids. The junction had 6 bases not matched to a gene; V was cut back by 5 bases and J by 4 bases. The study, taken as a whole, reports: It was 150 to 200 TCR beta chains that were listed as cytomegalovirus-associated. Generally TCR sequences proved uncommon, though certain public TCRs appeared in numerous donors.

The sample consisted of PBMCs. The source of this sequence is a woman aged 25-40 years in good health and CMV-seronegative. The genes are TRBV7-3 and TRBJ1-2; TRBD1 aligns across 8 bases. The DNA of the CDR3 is TGTGCCAGCAGCCCCGGGACAGGTCCCTATGGCTACACCTTC. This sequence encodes CASSPGTGPYGYTF.